This is a list of T cell receptor beta chains from one sample in a study of CD8 T cells in Susac syndrome. MiXCR, run by TCRdb on the immunoSEQ multiplex PCR reads, gives a single entry per CDR3 protein. Here the sample spans 170,000 or so distinct CDR3 sequences, approximately 95% being singletons. Sequencing was done on a sample of CD8+ T cells from PBMCs. These receptors were taken from a human donor with multiple sclerosis. The CDR3 runs from the conserved cysteine through the conserved F or W. Fields, in order: V gene, D gene, clone size, J gene, CDR3 length, CDR3 DNA, CDR3 protein. A D gene is named only where the DNA matches it firmly. Size tells how often a clone was seen (once, few, many) or the class of an expanded clone, and some rows leave it out.

>TRBV27|.|few|TRBJ2-1|12
TGTGCCAGCAGTTTTGGTTACAATGAGCAGTTCTTC
CASSFGYNEQFF
>TRBV20-1|TRBD2|.|TRBJ2-7|16
TGCAGTGCTAGAGGAGCGGGAGGCACACGATCCTACGAGCAGTACTTC
CSARGAGGTRSYEQYF
>TRBV7-9|.|.|TRBJ2-7|15
TGTGCCAGCAGCTTAGCGCGTAGGACTACCTACGAGCAGTACTTC
CASSLARRTTYEQYF
>TRBV5-1|TRBD2|.|TRBJ2-1|16
TGCGCCAGCAGCTTGTGGTCGGGAGGGTCCTACAATGAGCAGTTCTTC
CASSLWSGGSYNEQFF
>TRBV11-2|TRBD1|.|TRBJ2-7|14
TGTGCCAGCAGCTTCCTGACAGGGCGGTACGAGCAGTACTTC
CASSFLTGRYEQYF
>TRBV5-6|.|.|TRBJ1-1|18
TGTGCCAGCACCAACGTATCCCTAACCCAGGGGTGGGGCGCTGAAGCTTTCTTT
CASTNVSLTQGWGAEAFF
>TRBV28|TRBD1|.|TRBJ2-7|15
TGTGCCAGCAGCCACCGGGACAGAATATTCGACGAGCAGTACTTC
CASSHRDRIFDEQYF
>TRBV20-1|TRBD1|.|TRBJ2-1|15
TGCAGTGCCCCTACCGGGACAGGGGCTATCAATGAGCAGTTCTTC
CSAPTGTGAINEQFF
>TRBV3-1|TRBD1|.|TRBJ2-7|18
TGTGCCAGCAGCCAAGATTTGTCCGGGACAGGCTATTCCTACGAGCAGTACTTC
CASSQDLSGTGYSYEQYF
>TRBV7-6|.|few|TRBJ2-7|13
TGTGCCAGCAGCTTATCGGGACGCGGCGAGCAGTACTTC
CASSLSGRGEQYF
>TRBV20-1|TRBD2|.|TRBJ2-3|16
TGCAGTGCTAGGACTAGCGGGAGGCAACGCACAGATACGCAGTATTTT
CSARTSGRQRTDTQYF
>TRBV9|.|once|TRBJ2-5|13
TGTGCCAGCAGCCCCCTCCCAGGAGAGACCCAGTACTTC
CASSPLPGETQYF
>TRBV6-1|TRBD2|.|TRBJ2-7|15
TGTGCCAGCAGCGTCTGGACTAGCGGGGGCTACGAGCAGTACTTC
CASSVWTSGGYEQYF
>TRBV30|.|.|TRBJ2-7|12
TGTGCCTGGAGTACAGGGCGGTACGAGCAGTACTTC
CAWSTGRYEQYF
>TRBV4-2|.|.|TRBJ1-2|17
TGTGCCAGCAGCCAGAGTCCAACGGTTCAGGGGAACTATGGCTACACCTTC
CASSQSPTVQGNYGYTF
>TRBV13|TRBD2|.|TRBJ2-7|16
TGTGCCAGCAGCTTAGGGACTAGCGGGAACTCCTACGAGCAGTACTTC
CASSLGTSGNSYEQYF
>TRBV2|TRBD2|.|TRBJ2-1|15
TGTGCCAGCAGGAGGACTAGCGGGGGGTGGAGTGAGCAGTTCTTC
CASRRTSGGWSEQFF
>TRBV2|.|.|TRBJ2-7|14
TGTGCCAGCAGGAGTCTGCCAAGCTCCTACGAGCAGTACTTC
CASRSLPSSYEQYF
>TRBV20-1|TRBD2|.|TRBJ2-3|17
TGCAGTGCTAGTCCCTTCCTGACTAGCGGGATTCCAGATACGCAGTATTTT
CSASPFLTSGIPDTQYF
>TRBV2|.|.|TRBJ1-5|14
TGTGCCAGCAGGAATGACAGCTTTAATCAGCCCCAGCATTTT
CASRNDSFNQPQHF
>TRBV2|.|.|TRBJ1-2|13
TGTGCCAGCCCACTGGGCAGGGAGGATGGCTACACCTTC
CASPLGREDGYTF
>TRBV13|.|.|TRBJ2-7|15
TGTGCCAGCAGCACCAATGGGGGAAGGTTAGGCGAGCAGTACTTC
CASSTNGGRLGEQYF
>TRBV9|.|.|TRBJ1-5|14
TGTGCCAGCAGCCCGGGACACCTCAATCAGCCCCAGCATTTT
CASSPGHLNQPQHF
>TRBV20-1|TRBD1|.|TRBJ2-7|16
TGCAGTGCTAGAGGGATCCCGGGACAGGGACCCTACGAGCAGTACTTC
CSARGIPGQGPYEQYF
>TRBV20-1|TRBD2|.|TRBJ2-1|15
TGCAGTGCTTTTCGTCTAGCGGGGGGCTACAATGAGCAGTTCTTC
CSAFRLAGGYNEQFF
>TRBV9|TRBD2|once|TRBJ2-1|14
TGTGCCAGCAGCGGGGGACTAGCGGGCCAAGGTCAGTTCTTC
CASSGGLAGQGQFF
>TRBV20-1|TRBD1|.|TRBJ1-2|18
TGCAGTGCCCCCACCGGGACAGGGGGCCCGAGACGGAACTATGGCTACACCTTC
CSAPTGTGGPRRNYGYTF
>TRBV4-1|TRBD1|.|TRBJ2-7|13
TGCGCCAGCGGGACAGGGAGGGTCTCCGAGCAGTACTTC
CASGTGRVSEQYF
>TRBV7-9|TRBD1|.|TRBJ2-1|17
TGTGCCAGCAGCTTAGAAGGTGGGACAGGCCCTGCCAATGAGCAGTTCTTC
CASSLEGGTGPANEQFF
>TRBV20-1|.|.|TRBJ2-7|11
TGCAGTGCTAGATCGGTAGCCGAGCAGTACTTC
CSARSVAEQYF
>TRBV3-1|.|.|TRBJ1-2|15
TGTGCCAGCAGCATAGGCGCGGGGGGCGCCTATGGCTACACCTTC
CASSIGAGGAYGYTF
>TRBV3-1|.|.|TRBJ2-7|16
TGTGCCAGCAGCCAGAAAGGATTCCGGGGAGACTACGAGCAGTACTTC
CASSQKGFRGDYEQYF
>TRBV9|TRBD2|.|TRBJ2-1|15
TGTGCCAGCAGCCCCAGTGGAGCGGGAGTCGATGAGCAGTTCTTC
CASSPSGAGVDEQFF
>TRBV20-1|.|.|TRBJ2-5|16
TGCAGTGCTGGCCCCCTTGACGGTTGGTACCAAGAGACCCAGTACTTC
CSAGPLDGWYQETQYF
>TRBV15|TRBD1|.|TRBJ2-7|16
TGTGCCACCAGCTCTCCGGGACAGGGCCCCTACTACGAGCAGTACTTC
CATSSPGQGPYYEQYF
>TRBV5-1|.|.|TRBJ2-2|16
TGCGCCAGCAGCTTGGTTTTCTACACGAACACCGGGGAGCTGTTTTTT
CASSLVFYTNTGELFF
>TRBV15|.|.|TRBJ2-5|15
TGTGCCACCAGCCCCCGATTAGAGGATCAAGAGACCCAGTACTTC
CATSPRLEDQETQYF
>TRBV5-1|.|.|TRBJ2-1|16
TGCGCCAGCAGCTTGGGCCCGGGGGGCCCCTACAATGAGCAGTTCTTC
CASSLGPGGPYNEQFF
>TRBV9|.|.|TRBJ2-1|12
TGTGCCAGCAGCCATAGAGGGGCCCAGCAGTTCTTC
CASSHRGAQQFF
>TRBV3-1|.|.|TRBJ2-1|17
TGTGCCAGCAGCCCCAGCGAACACCATCCGTCTAGCGATGAGCAGTTCTTC
CASSPSEHHPSSDEQFF
>TRBV4-1|.|.|TRBJ1-1|14
TGCGCCAGCAGCCAAGATCCCCCCTCCCCTGAAGCTTTCTTT
CASSQDPPSPEAFF
>TRBV13|.|.|TRBJ2-1|14
TGTGCCAGCAGCCCAGAGGCAGGGTTCGATGAGCAGTTCTTC
CASSPEAGFDEQFF
>TRBV7-3|TRBD2|.|TRBJ2-3|15
TGTGCCAGCAGCTTATTTCCTAGCGGGACAGATACGCAGTATTTT
CASSLFPSGTDTQYF
>TRBV12-3/TRBV12-4|TRBD2|.|TRBJ2-3|14
TGTGCCAGCAGTTCCCGGGGGGACCCAGATACGCAGTATTTT
CASSSRGDPDTQYF
>TRBV7-2|.|.|TRBJ2-3|13
TGTGCCAGCAGCACCCGACTAACAGATACGCAGTATTTT
CASSTRLTDTQYF
>TRBV12-5|.|once|TRBJ1-2|16
TGTGCTAGTGGTCCCCCGGACCGAGGCACTCTCTATGGCTACACCTTC
CASGPPDRGTLYGYTF
>TRBV11-2|.|.|TRBJ1-1|11
TGTGCAGAAGGGGAGGGGACTGAAGCTTTCTTT
CAEGEGTEAFF
>TRBV20-1|.|.|TRBJ2-7|13
TGCAGTGCTACCCGGGGTTCGTCCTACGAGCAGTACTTC
CSATRGSSYEQYF
>TRBV6-5|.|.|TRBJ1-2|16
TGTGCCAGCAGTTACTCGATGCCGGGGGCGGAATATGGCTACACCTTC
CASSYSMPGAEYGYTF
>TRBV7-2|TRBD2|.|TRBJ2-1|15
TGTGCCAGCAGCTTAGCAGGACTAGCGGTGAATGAGCAGTTCTTC
CASSLAGLAVNEQFF
>TRBV24-1|.|.|TRBJ2-2|13
TGTGCCACCAGTGATACGGGCACCGGGGAGCTGTTTTTT
CATSDTGTGELFF
>TRBV29-1|.|.|TRBJ2-7|15
TGCAGCGTTGAAGATATTGGGACGGGGACCTACGAGCAGTACTTC
CSVEDIGTGTYEQYF
>TRBV5-4|.|.|TRBJ2-5|15
TGTGCCAGCAGCCACATAGGGGCGAACCAAGAGACCCAGTACTTC
CASSHIGANQETQYF
>TRBV9|TRBD2|.|TRBJ2-7|15
TGTGCCAGCAGCGCGACTAGCGGGGGTACCTACGAGCAGTACTTC
CASSATSGGTYEQYF
>TRBV5-1|TRBD1|.|TRBJ1-2|16
TGCGCCAGCAGCTTGCGGGGACAGGCAGCTAACTATGGCTACACCTTC
CASSLRGQAANYGYTF